A selection of T cell receptor beta chains follows, all from one sample in a study of T cell repertoires in cytomegalovirus infection. TCRdb re-derived calls from the reads in MiXCR, one entry per CDR3 protein. This repertoire shows 46,000 or so distinct CDR3 sequences, about 20% found once; its top ten account for 18%. Antigens for these TCRs are unknown. Sequencing input: PBMCs, sequenced either directly or after in vitro stimulation (not recorded which). The receptors stem from a human donor in good health (CMV status not recorded). Some clones in this sample may be carry-over from other donors' samples. Each CDR3 is given with its conserved first and last residue. D genes are given only for firm matches. Not every row has a clone size; where given, it reads once, few, many or a size class.

clone size,J gene,D gene,V gene,CDR3 protein,CDR3 DNA
once,TRBJ1-6,-,TRBV6-6,CASSYSVDLPLHF,TGTGCCAGCAGTTACTCAGTCGATTTACCCCTCCACTTT
many,TRBJ1-4,-,TRBV7-2,CASSLTVQGEKLFF,TGTGCCAGCAGCTTAACCGTCCAGGGGGAAAAACTGTTTTTT
few,TRBJ2-3,-,TRBV5-4,CASSSGTDTQYF,TGTGCCAGCAGCTCCGGAACAGATACGCAGTATTTT
once,TRBJ2-5,-,TRBV7-9,CASSLRGGRETEYF,TGTGCCAGCAGCCTCAGGGGGGGCCGGGAGACCGAGTACTTC
-,TRBJ1-5,-,TRBV24-1,CATSYRAAWGCMSSNQPQHF,TGTGCCACCAGTTATCGGGCAGCTTGGGGATGCATGTCTAGCAATCAGCCCCAGCATTTT
once,TRBJ1-6,-,TRBV7-2,CASSLAPDTRSPLHF,TGTGCCAGCAGCTTAGCGCCAGACACGCGTTCACCCCTCCACTTT
-,TRBJ1-2,-,TRBV6-5,CASRSGGGEAGYTF,TGTGCCAGCAGGTCAGGCGGGGGAGAGGCTGGCTACACCTTC
many,TRBJ2-2,-,TRBV27,CASSSEPSGSGELFF,TGTGCCAGCAGTTCGGAACCCTCAGGGTCCGGGGAGCTGTTTTTT
few,TRBJ1-1,TRBD1,TRBV19,CASSIRTGGTEAFF,TGTGCCAGTAGTATAAGGACAGGGGGCACTGAAGCTTTCTTT
-,TRBJ1-1,-,TRBV27,CASSLARYTEAFF,TGTGCCAGCAGTTTAGCGCGGTACACTGAAGCTTTCTTT
many,TRBJ2-7,-,TRBV7-2,CASSLGANYEQYF,TGTGCCAGCAGCTTAGGAGCTAATTACGAGCAGTACTTC
-,TRBJ2-1,TRBD2,TRBV2,CASSAVSGGYNEQFF,TGTGCCAGCAGTGCGGTTAGCGGGGGATACAATGAGCAGTTCTTC
-,TRBJ2-7,-,TRBV12-3/TRBV12-4,CASSFTLDTYEQYF,TGTGCCAGCAGTTTTACCCTAGATACCTACGAGCAGTACTTC
many,TRBJ2-7,TRBD2,TRBV7-2,CASSLDRGGAYEQYF,TGTGCCAGCAGCTTAGACCGGGGGGGAGCCTACGAGCAGTACTTC
few,TRBJ1-2,-,TRBV11-2,CASSFGRGIKDGYGYTF,TGTGCCAGCAGTTTCGGGAGGGGCATAAAAGACGGCTATGGCTACACCTTC
many,TRBJ1-1,-,TRBV10-3,CAISEDRWVRAFF,TGTGCCATCAGTGAGGACAGGTGGGTCCGGGCTTTCTTT
-,TRBJ2-5,-,TRBV12-3/TRBV12-4,CASSLRSGEETQYF,TGTGCCAGCAGTTTAAGGAGCGGCGAAGAGACCCAGTACTTC
few,TRBJ1-2,TRBD1,TRBV6-6,CASSYSRDSSYGYTF,TGTGCCAGCAGTTACTCTCGGGACAGCTCCTATGGCTACACCTTC
many,TRBJ2-3,-,TRBV7-2,CASSSDGPLDTQYF,TGTGCCAGCAGCTCTGACGGGCCCTTAGATACGCAGTATTTT
-,TRBJ1-2,-,TRBV5-5,CASSFGGEYGYTF,TGTGCCAGCAGCTTCGGGGGAGAGTATGGCTACACCTTC
many,TRBJ1-2,-,TRBV7-2,CASSPGQIYGYTF,TGTGCCAGCAGCCCCGGACAGATATATGGCTACACCTTC
once,TRBJ2-5,-,TRBV20-1,CSAKGGTDLVETQYF,TGCAGTGCTAAAGGGGGAACAGACCTTGTGGAGACCCAGTACTTC
few,TRBJ2-3,TRBD2,TRBV6-6,CASRPGLAGTDTQYF,TGTGCCAGCAGGCCCGGACTAGCGGGCACAGATACGCAGTATTTT
many,TRBJ2-3,-,TRBV28,CASSKPGLVTDTQYF,TGTGCCAGCAGTAAACCGGGACTTGTCACAGATACGCAGTATTTT
-,TRBJ2-3,TRBD1,TRBV5-5,CASSLEGQGDTQYF,TGTGCCAGCAGCTTAGAGGGACAGGGGGATACGCAGTATTTT
many,TRBJ2-1,TRBD2,TRBV5-4,CASSLRAGASNEQFF,TGTGCCAGCAGCTTGAGAGCGGGGGCGAGCAATGAGCAGTTCTTC
few,TRBJ2-1,TRBD2,TRBV20-1,CSAREAGVPYNEQFF,TGCAGTGCTAGAGAGGCGGGAGTGCCCTACAATGAGCAGTTCTTC
once,TRBJ2-7,-,TRBV5-4,CASSVTDEQYF,TGTGCCAGCAGCGTAACCGACGAGCAGTACTTC
few,TRBJ2-7,-,TRBV7-9,CASSSPLSPSLYEQYF,TGTGCCAGCAGCTCCCCACTCTCCCCGTCTCTCTACGAGCAGTACTTC
many,TRBJ2-3,-,TRBV7-9,CASSSLPERTDTQYF,TGTGCCAGCAGCTCCCTCCCCGAGCGCACAGATACGCAGTATTTT
-,TRBJ1-2,-,TRBV18,CASSGLSAWGGYGYTF,TGTGCCAGCTCCGGTTTATCGGCGTGGGGCGGGTATGGCTACACCTTC
-,TRBJ2-3,-,TRBV7-2,CASSTGASVARADTQYF,TGTGCCAGCAGCACCGGGGCTAGCGTCGCACGAGCAGATACGCAGTATTTT
once,TRBJ2-1,-,TRBV7-2,CASSLFDRTTSSYNEQFF,TGTGCCAGCAGCTTATTCGACCGGACTACGAGCTCCTACAATGAGCAGTTCTTC
few,TRBJ2-5,-,TRBV5-1,CASTFLGSQETQYF,TGCGCCAGCACCTTTCTGGGGAGCCAAGAGACCCAGTACTTC
many,TRBJ1-1,-,TRBV7-2,CASRSGTEAFF,TGTGCCAGCAGATCAGGGACTGAAGCTTTCTTT
few,TRBJ2-7,TRBD1,TRBV20-1,CSASGQGGVKYEQYF,TGCAGTGCTTCGGGACAGGGTGGGGTTAAATACGAGCAGTACTTC
-,TRBJ2-1,-,TRBV19,CASMGGTHDEQFF,TGTGCCAGTATGGGGGGAACACACGATGAGCAGTTCTTC
many,TRBJ1-1,-,TRBV19,CASNFGRGATEAFF,TGTGCCAGTAATTTTGGCAGGGGAGCCACTGAAGCTTTCTTT
many,TRBJ2-1,TRBD2,TRBV7-9,CASSSTSGGGEQFF,TGTGCCAGCAGCTCGACTAGCGGGGGGGGTGAGCAGTTCTTC
-,TRBJ2-3,TRBD2,TRBV6-6,CASSYWPAGGTDSQYF,TGTGCCAGCAGTTACTGGCCAGCGGGGGGCACAGATTCGCAGTATTTT
-,TRBJ1-2,TRBD1,TRBV5-4,CASRSPGQGLHGYTF,TGTGCCAGCAGATCTCCGGGACAGGGTTTGCATGGCTACACCTTC
many,TRBJ1-2,-,TRBV20-1,CSARDNTFDYGYTF,TGCAGTGCTAGAGATAATACTTTCGACTATGGCTACACCTTC
many,TRBJ1-2,-,TRBV10-3,CAISEPQGPLYGYTF,TGTGCCATCAGCGAACCACAGGGTCCCCTCTATGGCTACACCTTC
many,TRBJ1-1,-,TRBV6-5,CASSYGLIDWLFF,TGTGCCAGCAGTTACGGACTTATAGACTGGCTATTCTTT
few,TRBJ2-5,-,TRBV5-1,CASSSQGPQETQYF,TGCGCCAGCAGCTCCCAGGGACCTCAAGAGACCCAGTACTTC
few,TRBJ2-1,TRBD2,TRBV6-5,CASSSTSASSYNEQFF,TGTGCCAGCAGTTCGACTAGCGCGAGCTCCTACAATGAGCAGTTCTTC
few,TRBJ1-4,-,TRBV20-1,CSAARLGKLFF,TGCAGTGCTGCCCGCCTTGGAAAACTGTTTTTT
-,TRBJ2-7,TRBD2,TRBV20-1,CSAVLAGVGEQYF,TGCAGTGCCGTTCTAGCGGGAGTAGGCGAGCAGTACTTC
few,TRBJ1-4,-,TRBV7-9,CASSHDLETDNEKLFF,TGTGCCAGCAGCCACGACCTAGAGACAGATAATGAAAAACTGTTTTTT
-,TRBJ1-5,-,TRBV18,CASSLLQGQPQHF,TGTGCCAGCTCACTACTACAGGGTCAGCCCCAGCATTTT
-,TRBJ1-6,-,TRBV20-1,CSATSNSPLHF,TGCAGTGCTACGTCGAATTCACCCCTCCACTTT